A single sample is the source of the 17 T cell receptor beta chains below, sequenced in a study of shared T cell receptors in the human thymus. Assay: immunoSEQ multiplex PCR; the TCRdb copy retains only in-frame clones and omits some. This sample has around 340,000 clones, with around 93% found just once. Sequencing input: thymocytes. The source is a human donor.

The V call is TRBV28, the J call TRBJ2-3; the D gene is possibly TRBD2 (6 bases). The germline V and J ends were trimmed by 5 bases and 3 bases, with 15 bases remaining between them. Germline values: CDR1 MDHEN, CDR2 SYDVKM. The CDR3 is made up of 15 amino acids. The CDR3 nucleotides are TGTGCCAGCAGTCCCCGCGGAGGGAGGACAGATACGCAGTATTTT. It specifies CASSPRGGRTDTQYF.

This clone was seen only once. This rearrangement joins TRBV15 to TRBJ2-7, with D unclear. CDR3 length: 15 residues. Trimming took 5 bases from V and 6 from J, leaving 20 bases between them. The germline CDR1 and CDR2 sequences are LNHNV and YYDKDF (reference sequence). The CDR3 nucleotides are TGTGCCACCAGCCCCTCTCCGGAACAACCCCCCGAGCAGTACTTC. Translating it yields CATSPSPEQPPEQYF.

Comment on this clone: One end of the junction does not line up with germline, which may come from a read error. This chain joins TRBV28 and TRBJ1-5, with D uncertain. The germline V gene has CDR1 MDHEN and CDR2 SYDVKM. The CDR3 contains 12 residues. The CDR3 here is CASCFWEQPQHF. The DNA for the CDR3 is TGTGCCAGCTGTTTCTGGGAACAGCCCCAGCATTTT.

In this sample, this clone turned up once. The chain recombines TRBV28 with TRBJ2-5; 15 nucleotides align to TRBD2. The CDR3 consists of 18 residues. V lost 3 bases, J lost 7 bases, and 12 bases stayed unmatched. Germline V gene sequence: CDR1 MDHEN, CDR2 SYDVKM. The CDR3: CASSFRTSGRAGAGTQYF. The CDR3 region has the DNA TGTGCCAGCAGTTTTCGGACTAGCGGGAGGGCAGGGGCCGGGACCCAGTACTTC.

The rearrangement links TRBV28 to TRBJ2-4; TRBD2 matches at 9 bases. The length of the CDR3 is 15 residues. CDR1 is MDHEN, CDR2 SYDVKM, per germline. J lost 2 bases, V lost 6 bases, and 5 bases had no gene match. The CDR3 reads CASSVREGPKNIQYF. CDR3 in DNA: TGTGCCAGCAGCGTGCGGGAGGGCCCCAAAAACATTCAGTACTTC.

This clone was seen only a few times. The chain links TRBV28 to TRBJ2-7, with D uncertain. Deletions cut 6 bases from V and 2 bases from J, with 11 bases between. Germline-derived CDR1 and CDR2 are MDHEN and SYDVKM. The length of the CDR3 is 13 residues. DNA of the CDR3: TGTGCCAGCAGGGGCAGTTCCACCTACGAGCAGTACTTC. Amino acids: CASRGSSTYEQYF.

This clone showed up just once. Different DNA sequences within this sample yield the same CDR3. The chain carries TRBV9 and TRBJ2-3, with D uncertain. Germline CDR1 reads SGDLS; CDR2 reads YYNGEE. The CDR3 is 13 amino acids. Trimming took 0 bases from V and 2 from J, leaving 4 bases between them. DNA of the CDR3: TGTGCCAGCAGCGTAGGCTCCACAGATACGCAGTATTTT. Translated: CASSVGSTDTQYF.

The V and J genes are TRBV30 and TRBJ2-7; 8 bases map to TRBD2. The J segment lost 1 base and the V segment lost 2 bases, leaving 10 bases of the junction unmatched. From germline, CDR1 is GTSNPN and CDR2 SVGIG (reference sequence). The CDR3 sequence is 16 residues long. CDR3 sequence: CAWSMVAGWTSYEQYF. DNA of the CDR3: TGTGCCTGGAGTATGGTAGCGGGATGGACTTCCTACGAGCAGTACTTC.

The rearrangement uses TRBV2 and TRBJ2-3; 8 positions match TRBD1. This CDR3 is built from 15 residues. Germline-derived CDR1 and CDR2 are SNHLY and FYNNEI. With V trimmed by 6 bases and J by 4 bases, 9 bases remained unmatched. The CDR3 here is CASRGWAGGADTQYF. CDR3 DNA sequence: TGTGCCAGCAGGGGCTGGGCAGGGGGCGCAGATACGCAGTATTTT.

J is TRBJ1-4 and V is TRBV11-1, with no clear D. This CDR3 region has 13 residues. Trimming took 5 bases from V and 0 from J, leaving 4 bases between them. CDR1 and CDR2 from the germline V gene are SGHAT and FQDESV (reference sequence). The CDR3 coding sequence is TGTGCCAGCAGCCTTACAACTAATGAAAAACTGTTTTTT. It encodes CASSLTTNEKLFF.

The chain uses TRBV19 and TRBJ2-3; no firm D call. Per germline, CDR1 LNHDA and CDR2 SQIVND (reference sequence). V was shortened by 11 bases and J by 5 bases, with 20 bases between the two germline ends. The CDR3 is made up of 14 amino acids. DNA of the CDR3: TGTGCCGCACAATCAAAAAGAGGAATAGATACGCAGTATTTT. Translating it yields CAAQSKRGIDTQYF.

The V gene is TRBV7-9, the J gene TRBJ2-7; 7 bases fit TRBD2. V shed 3 bases and J 5 bases; nucleotides not matched to a gene: 7. Germline V gene sequence: CDR1 SEHNR, CDR2 FQNEAQ (reference sequence). The CDR3 has 14 residues. DNA for the CDR3: TGTGCCAGCAGCTTGTTGGCGGGAGTAGACGAGCAGTACTTC. Protein sequence: CASSLLAGVDEQYF. The full variable domain, rest sourced from reference TRBV7-9 and TRBJ2-7, is DTGVSQNPRHKITKRGQNVTFRCDPISEHNRLYWYRQTLGQGPEFLTYFQNEAQLEKSRLLSDRFSAERPKGSFSTLEIQRTEQGDSAMYLCASSLLAGVDEQYFGPGTRLTVT.

The chain is built from TRBV19 and TRBJ2-1; D perhaps matches TRBD1 (6 bases). The CDR3 contains 19 residues. Trimming stripped 4 bases from V and 0 bases from J, with 22 bases between. Germline V gives CDR1 LNHDA, CDR2 SQIVND (reference sequence). The CDR3 here is CASSTPIGDRPSSYNEQFF. The CDR3, as DNA: TGTGCCAGTAGTACCCCAATCGGAGACAGGCCTAGCTCCTACAATGAGCAGTTCTTC. Full variable domain (outside the CDR3, taken from reference TRBV19 and TRBJ2-1): DGGITQSPKYLFRKEGQNVTLSCEQNLNHDAMYWYRQDPGQGLRLIYYSQIVNDFQKGDIAEGYSVSREKKESFPLTVTSAQKNPTAFYLCASSTPIGDRPSSYNEQFFGPGTRLTVL.

V and J are TRBV11-2 and TRBJ2-3, with D perhaps TRBD2 (6 bases). The germline V and J ends were trimmed by 6 bases and 5 bases, with 18 bases remaining between them. Germline lookup yields CDR1 SGHAT and CDR2 FQNNGV. The CDR3 contains 15 residues. CDR3 sequence reads: CASSTQEGALDTQYF. CDR3 DNA: TGTGCCAGCAGTACACAGGAGGGAGCCCTAGATACGCAGTATTTT.

The chain combines TRBV5-6 with TRBJ2-5; D perhaps matches TRBD1 (5 bases). The CDR3 is made up of 15 amino acids. Trimming stripped 1 base from V and 5 bases from J, with 15 bases between. The germline V gene encodes CDR1 SGHDT and CDR2 YYEEEE. CDR3 bases: TGTGCCAGCAGCTTGTGGCAGGGAAATAATGAGACCCAGTACTTC. This sequence encodes CASSLWQGNNETQYF.

This chain connects TRBV6-4 to TRBJ2-1; the D call may be TRBD1 or TRBD2 (7 bases each). The V gene's germline CDR1 is MRHNA and CDR2 SNTAGT. The ends were cut back, 4 bases at V and 0 bases at J, with 25 bases in the middle. The CDR3 consists of 20 residues. The CDR3 is CASSATTGTDGGGSYNEQFF. In nucleotides, the CDR3 is TGTGCCAGCAGTGCAACGACAGGGACGGACGGCGGGGGCTCCTACAATGAGCAGTTCTTC.

This chain uses TRBV12-5 with TRBJ1-1; D unclear. The germline CDR1 and CDR2 sequences are LGHNT and FRNRAP. The V and J ends lost 0 bases and 4 bases respectively, with 21 bases between them. CDR3 length equals 18 residues. In DNA, the CDR3 is TGTGCTAGTGGTTTGGTACCCGGCACCGACTTACGGGGCACTGAAGCTTTCTTT. It specifies CASGLVPGTDLRGTEAFF.